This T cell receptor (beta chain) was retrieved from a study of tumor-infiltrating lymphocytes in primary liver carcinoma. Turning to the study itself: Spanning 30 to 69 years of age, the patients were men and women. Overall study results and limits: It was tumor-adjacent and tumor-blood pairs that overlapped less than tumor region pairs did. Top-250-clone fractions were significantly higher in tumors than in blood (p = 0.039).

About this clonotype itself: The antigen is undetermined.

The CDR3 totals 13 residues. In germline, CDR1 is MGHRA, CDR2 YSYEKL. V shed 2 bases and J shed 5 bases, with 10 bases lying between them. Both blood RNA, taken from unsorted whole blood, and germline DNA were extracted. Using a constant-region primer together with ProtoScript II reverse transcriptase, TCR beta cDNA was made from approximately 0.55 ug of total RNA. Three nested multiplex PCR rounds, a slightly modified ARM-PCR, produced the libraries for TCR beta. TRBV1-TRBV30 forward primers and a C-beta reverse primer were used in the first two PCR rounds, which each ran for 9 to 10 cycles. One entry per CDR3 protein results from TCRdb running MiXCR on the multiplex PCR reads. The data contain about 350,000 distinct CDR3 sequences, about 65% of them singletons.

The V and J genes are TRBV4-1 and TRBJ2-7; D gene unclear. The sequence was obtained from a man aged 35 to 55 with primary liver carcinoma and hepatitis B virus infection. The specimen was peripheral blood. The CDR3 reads CASSQWLDDEQYF. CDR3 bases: TGCGCCAGCAGCCAATGGCTAGATGACGAGCAGTACTTC.